These T cell receptor beta chains were read from a single sample in a study of T cell repertoires in cytomegalovirus infection. These receptors' targets are unknown. One entry per CDR3 protein results from TCRdb running MiXCR on the reads. The sample carries about 830,000 distinct CDR3 sequences, about 33% recorded once. Sequences were derived from cultured CD8+ T cells from PBMCs, sampled from culture after CMV antigen stimulation. These receptors were collected from a human donor in good health (CMV status not recorded). Some clones in this sample may be carry-over from other donors' samples. The CDR3 runs from the conserved cysteine through the conserved F or W. Fields, in order: clone size, V gene, J gene, D gene, CDR3 protein, CDR3 DNA. The D gene is left open where the match is weak. Not all rows give a size; the values are once, few, many and, for expanded clones, a class.

.	TRBV2	TRBJ1-2	.	CASSEVDYGYTF	TGTGCCAGCAGTGAAGTCGACTATGGCTACACCTTC
once	TRBV19	TRBJ2-5	.	CASRGQRSQETQYF	TGTGCCAGTAGGGGCCAGCGTTCGCAAGAGACCCAGTACTTC
.	TRBV6-1	TRBJ2-3	.	CATRGDTQYF	TGTGCCACCCGGGGAGATACGCAGTATTTT
.	TRBV29-1	TRBJ1-4	.	CSSMRAGSNEKLFF	TGCAGCTCTATGAGGGCTGGAAGTAATGAAAAACTGTTTTTT
.	TRBV7-9	TRBJ2-1	.	CARSSARLPPNEQFF	TGTGCCAGGAGCTCGGCCCGGCTCCCCCCCAATGAGCAGTTCTTC
few	TRBV3-1	TRBJ2-1	.	CASSQDPGPRGEQFF	TGTGCCAGCAGCCAAGATCCAGGGCCGAGGGGGGAGCAGTTCTTC
.	TRBV12-3/TRBV12-4	TRBJ1-3	.	CASSLRGRSSGNTTYF	TGTGCCAGCAGTTTAAGGGGCCGGAGCTCTGGAAACACCACATATTTT
few	TRBV7-2	TRBJ2-7	TRBD2	CASSLGTSAVYEQYF	TGTGCCAGCAGCTTAGGGACTAGCGCGGTGTACGAGCAGTACTTC
.	TRBV27	TRBJ2-5	.	CASNLIAGAKETQYF	TGTGCCAGCAATTTGATCGCAGGGGCCAAAGAGACCCAGTACTTC
.	TRBV12-3/TRBV12-4	TRBJ2-2	.	CASTPTVNTGELFF	TGTGCCAGCACCCCGACAGTGAACACCGGGGAGCTGTTTTTT
.	TRBV7-8	TRBJ1-1	.	CASSPPGVGVPNTEAFF	TGTGCCAGCAGCCCCCCAGGGGTTGGAGTGCCGAACACTGAAGCTTTCTTT
once	TRBV2	TRBJ2-2	TRBD2	CASSEPGLAVNTGELFF	TGTGCCAGCAGTGAACCGGGACTAGCGGTTAACACCGGGGAGCTGTTTTTT
many	TRBV7-9	TRBJ1-6	.	CASSLVSGYDSPLHF	TGTGCCAGCAGCTTAGTCTCAGGATATGATTCACCCCTCCACTTT
.	TRBV9	TRBJ2-1	.	CASGGRGEFF	TGTGCCAGCGGGGGAAGAGGGGAGTTCTTC
.	TRBV7-6	TRBJ1-4	TRBD1	CASSLAGQGHLGEKLFF	TGTGCCAGCAGCTTAGCGGGACAGGGCCATCTTGGCGAAAAACTGTTTTTT
.	TRBV4-3	TRBJ1-1	TRBD1	CASSQATGPNTEAFF	TGCGCCAGCAGCCAAGCGACAGGGCCTAACACTGAAGCTTTCTTT
.	TRBV19	TRBJ2-1	TRBD2	CARSSWTGKGSGGAYEQFF	TGTGCCAGAAGTTCCTGGACAGGGAAGGGTAGCGGGGGGGCATATGAGCAGTTCTTC
many	TRBV7-6	TRBJ1-6	.	CASSYGGYNSPLHF	TGTGCCAGCAGCTATGGGGGTTATAATTCACCCCTCCACTTT
many	TRBV7-8	TRBJ2-1	.	CASSFLNLEEDFYNEQFF	TGTGCCAGCAGCTTCCTTAACTTAGAGGAGGACTTTTACAATGAGCAGTTCTTC
once	TRBV19	TRBJ2-5	.	CVSSLQGQNQETQYF	TGTGTCAGTAGTCTCCAAGGGCAGAACCAAGAGACCCAGTACTTC